This T cell receptor beta chain comes out of a study of blood T cell repertoires in COVID-19. Across the whole study: Whether acute or convalescent, the COVID-19 samples came from the United States, Italy and Spain. PBMCs, B-cell-depleted T cells, or T cells were the source of the cDNA or gDNA that made up the material.

Using immunoSEQ multiplex PCR, the repertoire was profiled, and TCRdb retains in-frame clones only, with some absent. The sample includes about 310,000 clones, 70% to 90% of them seen just once. Donors in Cohort 3 counted as recovered after two negative PCRs, clearance, or symptom resolution. Germline V CDR1 and CDR2: MNHEY, SMNVEV (reference sequence). The V end was cut by 9 bases, the J end by 1 base, with 15 bases between. The CDR3 contains 14 residues. The chain carries TRBV27 and TRBJ1-1, with a possible D match to TRBD1 (6 bases). The TCR sequence derives from a middle-aged woman who had recovered from COVID-19. Sequenced: PBMCs or T cells enriched from blood (not recorded which). The CDR3 DNA reads TGTGCCAGACCCTGGACAGTCAAGAACACTGAAGCTTTCTTT. Translating it yields CARPWTVKNTEAFF.